This T cell receptor beta chain was recovered during a study of CD8+ T cells in alopecia areata. On the study more broadly: A regimen of oral tofacitinib, 5 to 10 mg twice daily, was given to treated patients.

As the sequencing template, cDNA was produced by extracting RNA and reverse transcribing it. The table came from immunoSEQ multiplex PCR; TCRdb's copy has only in-frame clones and leaves some out. The table records over 95,000 clones, around 38% of them present only once. Trimming removed 1 base at V and 4 bases at J, with 12 bases between. The CDR3 extends over 14 amino acids. Germline V gives CDR1 SQVTM, CDR2 ANQGSEA. Lesional scalp punch biopsies and peripheral blood were collected from alopecia areata patients. This clone has only a few counts. As yet, its antigen is unknown. Study observations and caveats: Across lesional scalp, and particularly alopecia totalis/universalis, clonality surpassed that of normal scalp.

The source of this sequence is a human donor with alopecia areata. Sequenced: CD4+ T cells sorted from blood. The rearrangement links TRBV29-1 to TRBJ2-3; D ambiguous. DNA for the CDR3: TGCAGCGTTGAAGGGGGAAAACTTGCAGATACGCAGTATTTT. Encoded protein: CSVEGGKLADTQYF.